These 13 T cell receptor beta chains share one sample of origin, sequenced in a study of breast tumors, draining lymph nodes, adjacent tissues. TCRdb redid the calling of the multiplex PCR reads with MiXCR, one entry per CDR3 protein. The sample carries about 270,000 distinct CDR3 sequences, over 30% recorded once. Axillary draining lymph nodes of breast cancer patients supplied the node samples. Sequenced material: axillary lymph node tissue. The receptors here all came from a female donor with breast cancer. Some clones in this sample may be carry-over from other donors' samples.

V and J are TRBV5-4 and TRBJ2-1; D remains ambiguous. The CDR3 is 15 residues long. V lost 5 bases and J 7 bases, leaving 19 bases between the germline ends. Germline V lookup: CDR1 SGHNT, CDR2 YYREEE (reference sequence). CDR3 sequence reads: CASSYGPPRSNEQFF. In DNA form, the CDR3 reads TGTGCCAGCAGTTACGGCCCGCCCCGGTCGAATGAGCAGTTCTTC.

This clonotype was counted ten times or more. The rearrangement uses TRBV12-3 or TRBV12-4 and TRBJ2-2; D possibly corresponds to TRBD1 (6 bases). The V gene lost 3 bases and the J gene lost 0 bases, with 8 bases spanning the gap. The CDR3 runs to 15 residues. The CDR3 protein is CASSFRTANTGELFF. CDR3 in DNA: TGTGCCAGCAGTTTCAGGACAGCGAACACCGGGGAGCTGTTTTTT.

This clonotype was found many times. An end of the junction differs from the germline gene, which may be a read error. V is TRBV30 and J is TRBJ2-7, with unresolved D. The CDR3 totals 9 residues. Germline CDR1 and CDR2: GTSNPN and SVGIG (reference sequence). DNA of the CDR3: TGTGCCTGCGGGCCTACGACAAACTTC. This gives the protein CACGPTTNF.

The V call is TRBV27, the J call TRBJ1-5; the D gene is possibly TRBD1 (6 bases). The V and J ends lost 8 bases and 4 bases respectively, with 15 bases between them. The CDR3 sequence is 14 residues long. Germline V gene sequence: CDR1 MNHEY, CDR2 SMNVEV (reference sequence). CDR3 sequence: CASAVGTQNQPQHF. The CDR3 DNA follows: TGTGCCAGCGCAGTTGGGACACAAAATCAGCCCCAGCATTTT.

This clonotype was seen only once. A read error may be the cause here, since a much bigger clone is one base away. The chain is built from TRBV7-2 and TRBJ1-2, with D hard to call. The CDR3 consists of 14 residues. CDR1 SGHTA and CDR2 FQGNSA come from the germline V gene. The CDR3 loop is CASSQTRRNCGYTF. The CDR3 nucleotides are TGTGCCAGCAGCCAAACCAGGAGAAACTGTGGCTACACCTTC.

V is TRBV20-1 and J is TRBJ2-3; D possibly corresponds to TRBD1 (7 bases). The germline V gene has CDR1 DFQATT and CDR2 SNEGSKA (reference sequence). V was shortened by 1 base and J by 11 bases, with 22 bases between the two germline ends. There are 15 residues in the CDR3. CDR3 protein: CSARGAAGQYNEQYF. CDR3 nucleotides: TGCAGTGCTAGAGGCGCCGCGGGACAGTACAATGAGCAGTATTTT.

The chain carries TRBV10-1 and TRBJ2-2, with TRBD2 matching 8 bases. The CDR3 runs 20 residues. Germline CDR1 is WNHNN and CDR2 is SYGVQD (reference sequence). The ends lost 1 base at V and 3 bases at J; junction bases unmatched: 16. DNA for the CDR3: TGCGCCAGCAGTGAGTTCATCCCGGGGGGGTGGACAGTCGACACCGGGGAGCTGTTTTTT. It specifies CASSEFIPGGWTVDTGELFF.

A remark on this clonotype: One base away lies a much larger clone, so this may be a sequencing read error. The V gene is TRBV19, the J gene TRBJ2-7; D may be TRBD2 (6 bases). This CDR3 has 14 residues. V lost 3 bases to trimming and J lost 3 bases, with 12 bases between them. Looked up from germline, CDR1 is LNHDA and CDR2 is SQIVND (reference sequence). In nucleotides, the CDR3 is TGTGCCAGTAGTATGGTCGGAGGGAACTACGAGCAGTACTTC. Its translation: CASSMVGGNYEQYF. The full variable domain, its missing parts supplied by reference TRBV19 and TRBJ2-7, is DGGITQSPKYLFRKEGQNVTLSCEQNLNHDAMYWYRQDPGQGLRLIYYSQIVNDFQKGDIAEGYSVSREKKESFPLTVTSAQKNPTAFYLCASSMVGGNYEQYFGPGTRLTVT.

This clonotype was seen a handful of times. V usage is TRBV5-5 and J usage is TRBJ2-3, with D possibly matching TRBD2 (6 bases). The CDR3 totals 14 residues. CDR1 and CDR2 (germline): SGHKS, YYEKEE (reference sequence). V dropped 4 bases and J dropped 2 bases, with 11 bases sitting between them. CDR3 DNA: TGTGCCAGCAGCACTAGCCCCCTCACAGATACGCAGTATTTT. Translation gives CASSTSPLTDTQYF. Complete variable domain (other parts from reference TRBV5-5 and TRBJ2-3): DAGVTQSPTHLIKTRGQQVTLRCSPISGHKSVSWYQQVLGQGPQFIFQYYEKEERGRGNFPDRFSARQFPNYSSELNVNALLLGDSALYLCASSTSPLTDTQYFGPGTRLTVL.

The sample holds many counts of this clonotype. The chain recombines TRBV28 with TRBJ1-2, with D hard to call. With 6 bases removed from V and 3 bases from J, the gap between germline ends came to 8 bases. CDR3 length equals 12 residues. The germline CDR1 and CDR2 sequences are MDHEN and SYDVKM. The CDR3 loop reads CASRGSDYGYTF. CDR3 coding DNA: TGTGCCAGCAGGGGTTCGGACTATGGCTACACCTTC.

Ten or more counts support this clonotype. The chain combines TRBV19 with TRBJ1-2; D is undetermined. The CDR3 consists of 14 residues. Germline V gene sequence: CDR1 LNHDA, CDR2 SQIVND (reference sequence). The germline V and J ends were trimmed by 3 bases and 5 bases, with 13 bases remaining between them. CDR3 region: CASSIFAGSYGYTF. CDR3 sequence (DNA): TGTGCCAGTAGTATTTTTGCGGGATCTTATGGCTACACCTTC. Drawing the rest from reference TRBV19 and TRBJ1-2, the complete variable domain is DGGITQSPKYLFRKEGQNVTLSCEQNLNHDAMYWYRQDPGQGLRLIYYSQIVNDFQKGDIAEGYSVSREKKESFPLTVTSAQKNPTAFYLCASSIFAGSYGYTFGSGTRLTVV.

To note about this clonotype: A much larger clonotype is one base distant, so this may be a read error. CDR3 loop: CASSLAGLGEELFF. In DNA, the CDR3 is TGTGCCAGCAGCTTAGCAGGGTTGGGTGAAGAACTGTTTTTT. The rearrangement uses TRBV11-3 and TRBJ1-4, with D perhaps matching TRBD1 (5 bases). Germline CDR1 and CDR2: SGHNT and YENEEA. The CDR3 consists of 14 residues. Based on the CDR3 plus reference TRBV11-3 and TRBJ1-4, the full variable domain is EAGVVQSPRYKIIEKKQPVAFWCNPISGHNTLYWYLQNLGQGPELLIRYENEEAVDDSQLPKDRFSAERLKGVDSTLKIQPAELGDSAVYLCASSLAGLGEELFFGSGTQLSVL.

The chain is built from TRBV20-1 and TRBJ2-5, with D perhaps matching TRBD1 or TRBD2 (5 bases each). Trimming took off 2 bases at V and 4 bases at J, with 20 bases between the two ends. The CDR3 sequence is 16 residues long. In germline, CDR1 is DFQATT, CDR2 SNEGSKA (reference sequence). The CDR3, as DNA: TGCAGTGCTAGACTGGGACGGATAGGGGCTAGAGAGACCCAGTACTTC. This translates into CSARLGRIGARETQYF.